The 2 T cell receptor beta chains reported below all come from one sample, sequenced in a study of blood T cell repertoires in COVID-19. Sequencing used immunoSEQ multiplex PCR; TCRdb keeps in-frame clones, though not all of them. The repertoire holds about 220,000 clones, with more than 70% as singletons. Sequencing was done on a sample of peripheral blood. The receptors come from a woman between 50 and 59 years old with acute or convalescent COVID-19.

Ten or more counts support this clone. This sequence joins TRBV27 and TRBJ1-1; D not certain. There are 15 residues in the CDR3. Germline V gene lookup returns CDR1 MNHEY and CDR2 SMNVEV (reference sequence). Deletions cut 5 bases from V and 0 bases from J, with 13 bases between. For the CDR3, the DNA is TGTGCCAGCAGTAGATCAGGCAATCTGAACACTGAAGCTTTCTTT. This encodes CASSRSGNLNTEAFF.

This clone was picked up one time. The rearrangement uses TRBV29-1 and TRBJ2-2; D is undetermined. The V gene's germline CDR1 is SQVTM and CDR2 ANQGSEA. This CDR3 has 14 amino acids. V dropped 4 bases and J dropped 7 bases, with 16 bases sitting between them. CDR3 bases: TGCAGCGTTGGTACCGACTCCCTCGGCGGGGAGCTGTTTTTT. Its translation is CSVGTDSLGGELFF.